One sample yielded the 3 T cell receptor beta chains listed below, sequenced in a study of graft-versus-host responses after intestinal transplantation. These receptors have no identified antigens. Produced via immunoSEQ multiplex PCR; TCRdb's table is partial and in-frame only. The profile shows around 40,000 clones, roughly 96% of them singletons. Sequencing used unstimulated CD8+ T cells sorted from spleen or lymph node cells, obtained before transplant. These receptors were taken from a human donor who was the organ donor for an intestinal transplant.

V is TRBV4-1 and J is TRBJ1-1, with D possibly TRBD1 on 6 matching bases. The CDR3 is made up of 15 amino acids. Trimming shortened V by 0 bases and J by 5 bases, and 13 bases separated the two germline ends. CDR1 MGHRA and CDR2 YSYEKL come from the germline V gene. CDR3 nucleotide sequence: TGCGCCAGCAGCCAAGAAGGGGGATTGCGGACTGAAGCTTTCTTT. This gives the protein CASSQEGGLRTEAFF.

The chain is built from TRBV9 and TRBJ1-1; D remains ambiguous. Germline CDR1 and CDR2: SGDLS and YYNGEE. There are 15 residues in the CDR3. Trimming pared 3 bases from V and 1 base from J, leaving 13 bases between. This CDR3 reads CASSASGTANTEAFF. CDR3 nucleotides: TGTGCCAGCAGCGCCTCAGGTACGGCGAACACTGAAGCTTTCTTT.

This chain joins TRBV4-3 and TRBJ2-1; 10 bases fit TRBD1. The CDR3 is made up of 16 amino acids. The germline CDR1 and CDR2 sequences are LGHNA and YSLEER. The J segment lost 7 bases and the V segment lost 1 base, leaving 7 bases of the junction unmatched. CDR3 loop: CASSQGTPGQGNEQFF. The DNA for the CDR3 is TGCGCCAGCAGCCAAGGAACTCCGGGACAGGGGAATGAGCAGTTCTTC.